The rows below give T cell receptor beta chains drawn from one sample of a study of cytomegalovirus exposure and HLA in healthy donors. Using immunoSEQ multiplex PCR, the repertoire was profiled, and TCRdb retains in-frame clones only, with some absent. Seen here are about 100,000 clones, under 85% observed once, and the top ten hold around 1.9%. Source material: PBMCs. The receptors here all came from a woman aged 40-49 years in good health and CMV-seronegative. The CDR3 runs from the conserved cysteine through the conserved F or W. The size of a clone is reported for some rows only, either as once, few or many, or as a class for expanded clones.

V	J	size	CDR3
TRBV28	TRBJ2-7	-	CATMRDPYQREQYF
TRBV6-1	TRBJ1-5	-	CASSELRGRSNQPQHF
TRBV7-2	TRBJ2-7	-	CASSPSSYEQYF
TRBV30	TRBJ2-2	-	CAWSVEVSGGELFF
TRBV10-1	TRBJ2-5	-	CASRLPRPEETQYF
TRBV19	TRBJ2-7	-	CASSSRDRGFYEQYF
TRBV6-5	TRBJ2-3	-	CASRGDSQTQYF
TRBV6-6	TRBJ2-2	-	CASRLDRELFF
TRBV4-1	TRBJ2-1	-	CASSQEGGPGQGALAYNEQFF
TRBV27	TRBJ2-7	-	CAVRRGGVLGEQYF
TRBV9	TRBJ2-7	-	CASSVAHGRSVEQYF
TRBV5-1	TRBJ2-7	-	CASSLGSWGSGGLKISYEQYF
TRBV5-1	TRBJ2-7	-	CASRFLRELSYEQYF
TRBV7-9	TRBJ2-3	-	CASSHSRGRVADTQYF
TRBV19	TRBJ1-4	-	CASSGDRVATNEKLFF
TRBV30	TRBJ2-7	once	CAWTGLAEPYEQYF
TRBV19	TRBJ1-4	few	CASSADRGRGLFF
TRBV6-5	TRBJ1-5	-	CASSRRGNNQPQHF
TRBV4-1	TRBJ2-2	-	CASRQPGQGARNTGELFF
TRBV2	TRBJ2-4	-	CASKGTGGNIQYF
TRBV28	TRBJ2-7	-	CAIQSGVRYEQYF
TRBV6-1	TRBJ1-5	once	CASSEAEGFRPQHF
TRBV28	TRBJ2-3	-	CASSIPGLDTDTQYF
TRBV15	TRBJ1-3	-	CATSRDRGSSGNTIYF
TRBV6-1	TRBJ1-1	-	CASSQGLGRTEAFF
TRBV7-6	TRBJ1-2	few	CASSPRGGKGYTF
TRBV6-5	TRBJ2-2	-	CASSRGNTGELFF
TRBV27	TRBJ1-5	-	CASRRLGGSNQPQHF
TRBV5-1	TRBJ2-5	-	CASSLVTGGRETQYF
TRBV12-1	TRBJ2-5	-	CASSSVGQGAKGVMVGQYF
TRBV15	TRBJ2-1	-	CATSRAGTDYNEQFF
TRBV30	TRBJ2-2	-	CAWSGSGGAAGELFF
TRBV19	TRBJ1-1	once	CASSVRANTEAFF
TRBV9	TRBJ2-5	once	CASSPWDRGSRETQYF
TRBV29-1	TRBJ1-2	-	CSADRGNGYTF
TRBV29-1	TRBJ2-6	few	CSVVQGALTGANVLTF
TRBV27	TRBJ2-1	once	CASSSSAYNEQFF
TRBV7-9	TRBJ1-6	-	CSSSFDGNSPLHF
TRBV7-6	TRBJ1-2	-	CASSLEPGQNYGYTF
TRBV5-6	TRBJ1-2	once	CASSLWSGGASYGYTF
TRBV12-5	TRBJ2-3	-	CASGASGGTDTQYF
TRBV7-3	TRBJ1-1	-	CASSLHGDTNTEAFF
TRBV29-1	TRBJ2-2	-	CTPWRVRKGLLSGELFF
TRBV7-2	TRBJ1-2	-	CASSSPGGRGGYTF
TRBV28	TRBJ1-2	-	CASSLDTLGDYGYTF
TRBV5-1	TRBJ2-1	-	CASSLERSGIVVRNEQFF
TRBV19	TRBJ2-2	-	CASSIFSGQQNTGELFF
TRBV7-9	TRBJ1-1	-	CASSSGLVRFAFF
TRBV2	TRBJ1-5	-	CASSAGIAGGYQPQHF
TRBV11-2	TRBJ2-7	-	CASSSSGTWGEQYF
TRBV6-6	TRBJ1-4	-	CASSDMTGGEKLFF
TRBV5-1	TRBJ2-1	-	CASSFRTGNEQFF